This T cell receptor beta chain came from a study of early T cells in non-severe SARS-CoV-2 infection. Background on the study: RNA in bulk from unsorted whole blood was sequenced, and chains were unpaired.

In germline, CDR1 is SGHAT, CDR2 FQDESV (reference sequence). The CDR3 runs 15 residues. Trimming shortened V by 2 bases and J by 2 bases, and 13 bases separated the two germline ends. TCRdb recomputed calls from the 5' RACE reads with MiXCR, one row per CDR3 protein. The profile shows about 61,000 distinct CDR3 sequences, 10% to 11% of them singletons. The V and J genes are TRBV11-1 and TRBJ2-7; D ambiguous. Sequencing input: whole blood. This sequence originates from an adult who was a healthcare worker with PCR-confirmed SARS-CoV-2 infection or an uninfected control (not recorded which). The CDR3 spells CASSLMKSAAYEQYF. In DNA form, the CDR3 reads TGTGCCAGCAGCTTAATGAAGTCTGCGGCCTACGAGCAGTACTTC. The whole variable domain, remainder taken from reference TRBV11-1 and TRBJ2-7, is EAEVAQSPRYKITEKSQAVAFWCDPISGHATLYWYRQILGQGPELLVQFQDESVVDDSQLPKDRFSAERLKGVDSTLKIQPAELGDSAMYLCASSLMKSAAYEQYFGPGTRLTVT.